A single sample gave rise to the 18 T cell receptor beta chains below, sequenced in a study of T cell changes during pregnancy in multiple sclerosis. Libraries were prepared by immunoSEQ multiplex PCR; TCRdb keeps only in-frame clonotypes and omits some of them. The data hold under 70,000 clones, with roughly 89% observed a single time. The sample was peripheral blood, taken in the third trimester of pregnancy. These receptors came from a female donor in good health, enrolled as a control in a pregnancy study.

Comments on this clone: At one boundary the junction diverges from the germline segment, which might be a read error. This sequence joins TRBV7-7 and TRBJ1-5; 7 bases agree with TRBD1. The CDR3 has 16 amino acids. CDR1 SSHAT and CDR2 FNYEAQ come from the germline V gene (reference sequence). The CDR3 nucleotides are TGTGCTAGCAGCTTAGTTAGGACAGGAAATAATCAGCCCCAGCATTTT. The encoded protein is CASSLVRTGNNQPQHF.

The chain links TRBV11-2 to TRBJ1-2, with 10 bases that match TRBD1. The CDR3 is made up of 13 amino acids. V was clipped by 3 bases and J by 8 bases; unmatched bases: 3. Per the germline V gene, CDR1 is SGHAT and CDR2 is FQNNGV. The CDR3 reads CASSFGQGEGYTF. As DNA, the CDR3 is TGTGCCAGCAGCTTTGGACAGGGGGAAGGCTACACCTTC.

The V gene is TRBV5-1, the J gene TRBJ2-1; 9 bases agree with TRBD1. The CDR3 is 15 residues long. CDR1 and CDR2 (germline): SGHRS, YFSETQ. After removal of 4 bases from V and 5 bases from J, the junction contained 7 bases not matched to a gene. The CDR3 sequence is CASSPDGTGNNEQFF. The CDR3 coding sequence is TGCGCCAGCAGCCCGGACGGGACAGGGAACAATGAGCAGTTCTTC.

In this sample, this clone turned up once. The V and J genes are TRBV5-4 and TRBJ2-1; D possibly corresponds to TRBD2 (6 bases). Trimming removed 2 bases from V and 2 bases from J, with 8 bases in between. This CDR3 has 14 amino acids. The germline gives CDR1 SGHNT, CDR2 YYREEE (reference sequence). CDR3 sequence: CASSLAGPYNEQFF. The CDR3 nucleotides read TGTGCCAGCAGCTTAGCGGGCCCCTACAATGAGCAGTTCTTC.

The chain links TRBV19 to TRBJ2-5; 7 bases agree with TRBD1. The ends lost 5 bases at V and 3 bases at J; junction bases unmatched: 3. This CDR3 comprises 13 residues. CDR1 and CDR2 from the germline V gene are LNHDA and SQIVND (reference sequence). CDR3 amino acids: CASSLDREETQYF. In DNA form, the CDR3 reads TGTGCCAGTAGTCTCGACAGGGAAGAGACCCAGTACTTC.

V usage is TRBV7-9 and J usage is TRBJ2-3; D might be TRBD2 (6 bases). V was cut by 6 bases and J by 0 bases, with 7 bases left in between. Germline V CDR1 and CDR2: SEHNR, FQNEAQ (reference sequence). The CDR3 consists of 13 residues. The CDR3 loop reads CASRGGSTDTQYF. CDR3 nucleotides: TGTGCCAGCAGGGGGGGAAGCACAGATACGCAGTATTTT. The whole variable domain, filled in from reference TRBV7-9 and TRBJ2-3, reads DTGVSQNPRHKITKRGQNVTFRCDPISEHNRLYWYRQTLGQGPEFLTYFQNEAQLEKSRLLSDRFSAERPKGSFSTLEIQRTEQGDSAMYLCASRGGSTDTQYFGPGTRLTVL.

CDR3 loop: CASSFPPLTDTQYF. CDR3 sequence (DNA): TGTGCCAGCAGTTTCCCCCCCCTCACAGATACGCAGTATTTT. V is TRBV28 and J is TRBJ2-3, with D unresolved. V gave up 3 bases and J gave up 2 bases, with 9 bases separating them. Germline CDR1 MDHEN, CDR2 SYDVKM. The CDR3 extends over 14 amino acids.

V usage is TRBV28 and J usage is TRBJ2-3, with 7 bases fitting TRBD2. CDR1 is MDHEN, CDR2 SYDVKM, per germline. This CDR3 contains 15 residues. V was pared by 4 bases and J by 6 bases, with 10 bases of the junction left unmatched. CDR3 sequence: CASSSGAGDSDTQYF. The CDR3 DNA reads TGTGCCAGCAGTTCCGGGGCGGGGGACTCGGATACGCAGTATTTT.

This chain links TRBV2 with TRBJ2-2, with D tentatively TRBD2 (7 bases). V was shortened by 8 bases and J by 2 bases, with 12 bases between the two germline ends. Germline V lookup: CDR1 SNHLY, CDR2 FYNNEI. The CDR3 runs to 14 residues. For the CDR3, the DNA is TGTGCCAGCGGACTAGGGGGTAACACCGGGGAGCTGTTTTTT. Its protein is CASGLGGNTGELFF. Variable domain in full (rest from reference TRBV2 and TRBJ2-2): EPEVTQTPSHQVTQMGQEVILRCVPISNHLYFYWYRQILGQKVEFLVSFYNNEISEKSEIFDDQFSVERPDGSNFTLKIRSTKLEDSAMYFCASGLGGNTGELFFGEGSRLTVL.

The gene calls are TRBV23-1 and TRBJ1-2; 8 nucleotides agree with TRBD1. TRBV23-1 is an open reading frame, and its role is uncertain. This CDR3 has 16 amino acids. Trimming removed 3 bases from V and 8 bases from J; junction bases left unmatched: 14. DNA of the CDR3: TGCGCCAGCAGTCACCCTTCCAGGGGGCGATCGAACGGCTACACCTTC. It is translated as CASSHPSRGRSNGYTF.

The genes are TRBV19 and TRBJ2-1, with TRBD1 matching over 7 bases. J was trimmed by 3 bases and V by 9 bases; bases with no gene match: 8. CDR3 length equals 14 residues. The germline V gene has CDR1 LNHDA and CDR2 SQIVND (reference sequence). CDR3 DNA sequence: TGTGCCAGCAACCCGGGACAGATCTACAATGAGCAGTTCTTC. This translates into CASNPGQIYNEQFF.

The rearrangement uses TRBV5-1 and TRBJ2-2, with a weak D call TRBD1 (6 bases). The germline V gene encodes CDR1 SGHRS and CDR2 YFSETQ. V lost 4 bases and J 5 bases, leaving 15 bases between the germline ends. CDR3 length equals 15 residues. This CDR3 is CASSVEQGWTGELFF. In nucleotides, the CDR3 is TGCGCCAGCAGCGTAGAACAGGGTTGGACCGGGGAGCTGTTTTTT.

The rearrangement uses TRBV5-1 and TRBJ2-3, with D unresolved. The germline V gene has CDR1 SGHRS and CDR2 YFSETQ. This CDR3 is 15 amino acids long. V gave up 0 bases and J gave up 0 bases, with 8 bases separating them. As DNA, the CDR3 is TGCGCCAGCAGCTTGGAGCGCCGAAGCACAGATACGCAGTATTTT. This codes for CASSLERRSTDTQYF.

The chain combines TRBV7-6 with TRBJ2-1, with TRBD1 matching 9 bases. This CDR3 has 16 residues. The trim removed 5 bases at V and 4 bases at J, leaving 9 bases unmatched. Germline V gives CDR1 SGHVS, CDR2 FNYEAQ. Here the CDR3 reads CASSPRTGASYNEQFF. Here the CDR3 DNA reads TGTGCCAGCAGCCCCCGGACAGGGGCCTCATACAATGAGCAGTTCTTC.

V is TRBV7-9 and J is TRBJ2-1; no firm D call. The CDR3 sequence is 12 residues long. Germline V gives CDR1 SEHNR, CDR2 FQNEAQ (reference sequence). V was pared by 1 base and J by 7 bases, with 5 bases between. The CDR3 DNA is TGTGCCAGCAGCTTAGTTCTGAATGAGCAGTTCTTC. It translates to CASSLVLNEQFF.

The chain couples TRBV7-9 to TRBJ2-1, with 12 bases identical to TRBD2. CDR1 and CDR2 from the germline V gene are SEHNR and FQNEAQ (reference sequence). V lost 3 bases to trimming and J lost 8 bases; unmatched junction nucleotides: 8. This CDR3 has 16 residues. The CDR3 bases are TGTGCCAGCAGCTTCTTGGCTAGCGGGAGGGGGTATGAGCAGTTCTTC. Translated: CASSFLASGRGYEQFF. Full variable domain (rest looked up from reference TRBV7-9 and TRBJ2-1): DTGVSQNPRHKITKRGQNVTFRCDPISEHNRLYWYRQTLGQGPEFLTYFQNEAQLEKSRLLSDRFSAERPKGSFSTLEIQRTEQGDSAMYLCASSFLASGRGYEQFFGPGTRLTVL.

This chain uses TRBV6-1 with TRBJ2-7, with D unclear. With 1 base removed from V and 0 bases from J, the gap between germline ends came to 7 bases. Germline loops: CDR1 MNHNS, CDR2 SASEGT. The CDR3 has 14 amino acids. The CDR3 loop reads CASSEGGSSYEQYF. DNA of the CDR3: TGTGCCAGCAGTGAAGGCGGTAGCTCCTACGAGCAGTACTTC.

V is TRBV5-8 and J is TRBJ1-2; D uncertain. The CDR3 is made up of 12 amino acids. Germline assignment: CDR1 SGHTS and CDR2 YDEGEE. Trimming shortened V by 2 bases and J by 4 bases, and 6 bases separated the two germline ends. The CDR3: CASSFSVYGYTF. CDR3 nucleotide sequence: TGTGCCAGCAGCTTTTCAGTCTATGGCTACACCTTC.